This T cell receptor (beta chain) was recorded in a study of blood T cell repertoires in COVID-19. The overall study: Material from acute and convalescent COVID-19 was sourced from the United States, Italy and Spain. PBMCs, B-cell-depleted T cells, or T cells were the source of the cDNA or gDNA that made up the material.

Original processing notes: Quantification of nucleated cells was approximated via reference gene primer amplification. The assay was immunoSEQ multiplex PCR, and TCRdb's table has in-frame clones only and misses some. D and trimming come from the DNA, and the V and J calls and clone size come from that table. This table has over 75,000 clones, 84% appearing once. This CDR3 region has 18 residues. With V trimmed by 7 bases and J by 0 bases, 13 bases remained unmatched. Germline loops: CDR1 MDHEN, CDR2 SYDVKM. Sequenced input: peripheral blood. This TCR came from a woman aged 50 to 60 with acute or convalescent COVID-19. The chain joins TRBV28 to TRBJ1-4; 8 bases map to TRBD1. CDR3 amino acids: CASTQGTGLYATNEKLFF. CDR3 in DNA: TGTGCCAGCACCCAAGGGACAGGCCTCTATGCAACTAATGAAAAACTGTTTTTT.